This T cell receptor beta chain is from a study of blood T cell repertoires in COVID-19. On the study more broadly: T cells, B-cell-depleted T cells, or PBMCs supplied cDNA or gDNA.

V gave up 2 bases and J gave up 1 base; unmatched junction bases: 5. Per germline, CDR1 SGHNT and CDR2 YYREEE (reference sequence). The CDR3 is 16 amino acids. Original processing methods: The assay estimated nucleated cells by amplifying reference gene primers. Generated by immunoSEQ multiplex PCR, the TCRdb table keeps only in-frame clones and is missing some. V, J and clone size are those of that table, while D and trimming were read from the DNA. This table holds tens of thousands of clones, roughly 72% found once. This clone was found once. Input material: peripheral blood. The clonotype comes from a man aged 70 or older with acute or convalescent COVID-19. The chain employs TRBV5-4 and TRBJ2-2; 7 bases align to TRBD1. The CDR3 bases are TGTGCCAGCAGCTTAAGGAGACAGGGGAACACCGGGGAGCTGTTTTTT. Encoded protein: CASSLRRQGNTGELFF.